The TCR beta chain described here comes from a study of control samples from healthy donors and cancer patients. TCRdb keeps only in-frame clones here, not all; method: immunoSEQ multiplex PCR. The data show about 100,000 clones, around four fifths seen once. Germline CDR1 reads SGHRS; CDR2 reads YFSETQ. V lost 4 bases and J lost 4, with 9 bases in between. CDR3 length: 13 residues. The sequenced sample was blood. V and J are TRBV5-1 and TRBJ1-3; D gene ambiguous. The receptor was derived from a man younger than 45 in good health. CDR3 in DNA: TGCGCCAGCAGCCCAGATGGGGGAAACACCATATATTTT. Translated: CASSPDGGNTIYF.